Listed here are 19 T cell receptor beta chains from one sample, sequenced in a study of blood T cell repertoires in COVID-19. Data came from immunoSEQ multiplex PCR; TCRdb stores just in-frame clones and leaves some out. The sample has 50,000 to 60,000 clones; 65% to 90% are singletons. The sample taken for sequencing was peripheral blood. These receptors originate from a human donor in a cohort sampled during active COVID-19.

As regards this clone: The sample has other DNA sequences that encode this CDR3 too. The chain recombines TRBV3-1 (or the pseudogene TRBV3-2) with TRBJ2-6, with D possibly TRBD1 on 5 matching bases. Germline CDR1 and CDR2: LGHDT and YNNKEL (reference sequence). The V and J ends lost 4 bases and 0 bases respectively, with 7 bases between them. This CDR3 has 15 residues. The CDR3 loop is CASSLDSSGANVLTF. As DNA, the CDR3 is TGTGCCAGCAGCCTCGACAGCTCTGGGGCCAACGTCCTGACTTTC.

This chain links TRBV28 with TRBJ2-7, with a tentative D call TRBD2 (6 bases). Trimming left V 4 bases short and J 2 bases short, with 21 bases between. Germline V CDR1 and CDR2: MDHEN, SYDVKM. The CDR3 length is 17 residues. CDR3 sequence reads: CASSSAGTRRPTYEQYF. In DNA, the CDR3 is TGTGCCAGCAGTTCGGCTGGGACTCGACGGCCGACCTACGAGCAGTACTTC.

This clone appeared once. This chain joins TRBV5-5 and TRBJ2-7, with unresolved D. V shed 5 bases and J shed 2 bases, with 8 bases lying between them. Germline V gene sequence: CDR1 SGHKS, CDR2 YYEKEE (reference sequence). The CDR3 has 12 residues. CDR3 sequence (DNA): TGTGCCAGCAGTCACACCCCCTACGAGCAGTACTTC. This codes for CASSHTPYEQYF.

This chain uses TRBV12-1 with TRBJ2-1; the D call TRBD2 from the table was never checked on the DNA. TRBV12-1 is tagged as a pseudogene. The CDR3 contains 15 residues. In DNA, the CDR3 is TGTGCCAGCAGCTTTGCGATTAGCGGGAGTGGGGAGCAGTTCTTC. Protein product: CASSFAISGSGEQFF.

The rearrangement links TRBV5-1 to TRBJ2-7; D perhaps matches TRBD1 (6 bases). CDR3 length: 17 residues. Trimming left V 4 bases short and J 4 bases short, with 24 bases between. Germline loops: CDR1 SGHRS, CDR2 YFSETQ. The CDR3 coding sequence is TGCGCCAGCAGCCACTTTAAAATACAGGGACCAAATTACGAGCAGTACTTC. Protein product: CASSHFKIQGPNYEQYF. Supplemented by reference TRBV5-1 and TRBJ2-7, the full variable domain reads KAGVTQTPRYLIKTRGQQVTLSCSPISGHRSVSWYQQTPGQGLQFLFEYFSETQRNKGNFPGRFSGRQFSNSRSEMNVSTLELGDSALYLCASSHFKIQGPNYEQYFGPGTRLTVT.

CDR3 loop: CATSDGQGIGDEQYF. CDR3 bases: TGTGCCACCAGTGACGGACAGGGAATAGGTGACGAGCAGTACTTC. The rearrangement uses TRBV24-1 and TRBJ2-7; TRBD1 matches 8 bases. With 4 bases clipped from V and 5 bases from J, the junction kept 9 bases outside the gene matches. The CDR3 is 15 residues long. The V gene's germline CDR1 is KGHDR and CDR2 SFDVKD.

The count of this clone is one. V is TRBV4-2 and J is TRBJ2-2; unclear D gene. The length of the CDR3 is 16 residues. With 0 bases removed from V and 5 bases from J, the gap between germline ends came to 13 bases. Germline V gene data show CDR1 as LGHNA and CDR2 as YNFKEQ. The CDR3 protein is CASSQENSETTGELFF. The CDR3 DNA is TGTGCCAGCAGCCAAGAGAACAGTGAAACAACCGGGGAGCTGTTTTTT.

The chain combines TRBV4-1 with TRBJ2-1; D is uncertain. CDR1 is MGHRA, CDR2 YSYEKL, per germline. V lost 0 bases and J lost 3, with 6 bases in between. The length of the CDR3 is 14 residues. This CDR3 is CASSQETRYNEQFF. The CDR3 coding sequence is TGCGCCAGCAGCCAAGAGACACGCTACAATGAGCAGTTCTTC.

The chain couples TRBV5-1 to TRBJ2-3; the D gene is possibly TRBD1 (6 bases). The ends were cut back, 6 bases at V and 2 bases at J, with 13 bases in the middle. This CDR3 has 14 amino acids. Looked up from germline, CDR1 is SGHRS and CDR2 is YFSETQ. The CDR3 spells CASNPGTLTDTQYF. The DNA for the CDR3 is TGCGCCAGCAACCCGGGGACACTCACAGATACGCAGTATTTT.

The table lists this clone with a few counts. The chain couples TRBV19 to TRBJ1-1; 8 bases are shared with TRBD1. V was clipped by 6 bases and J by 3 bases; unmatched bases: 6. Germline V gives CDR1 LNHDA, CDR2 SQIVND (reference sequence). The CDR3 spans 14 residues. CDR3 protein: CASRTGVRHTEAFF. DNA for the CDR3: TGTGCCAGTAGGACAGGGGTGAGGCACACTGAAGCTTTCTTT.

The rearrangement links TRBV3-1 (or the pseudogene TRBV3-2) to TRBJ1-6; no reliable D call. Germline CDR1 LGHDT, CDR2 YNNKEL (reference sequence). Trimming pared 7 bases from V and 7 bases from J, leaving 17 bases between. The CDR3 extends over 15 amino acids. This CDR3 is CASNSLSGRNSPLHF. The CDR3 bases are TGTGCCAGCAACTCCCTATCTGGGCGCAATTCACCCCTCCACTTT.

The chain is built from TRBV29-1 and TRBJ2-3; 7 bases fit TRBD2. Germline values: CDR1 SQVTM, CDR2 ANQGSEA. The CDR3 is made up of 12 amino acids. With V trimmed by 1 base and J by 9 bases, 4 bases remained unmatched. In DNA form, the CDR3 reads TGCAGCGTTGAAGGCGGGGGAGGAACGCAGTATTTT. This sequence encodes CSVEGGGGTQYF.

This clone was counted a single time. The genes are TRBV19 and TRBJ1-6; possibly TRBD1 for D (6 bases). The CDR3 runs 14 residues. V was clipped by 5 bases and J by 10 bases, with 15 bases between them. Germline V gene lookup returns CDR1 LNHDA and CDR2 SQIVND (reference sequence). CDR3 amino acids: CASSAVAGESPLHF. In DNA, the CDR3 is TGTGCCAGTAGTGCAGTGGCAGGGGAATCACCCCTCCACTTT.

The chain employs TRBV29-1 and TRBJ2-7; 10 bases map to TRBD1. Unmatched junction bases numbered 4, after V lost 1 base and J lost 4 bases. CDR1 is SQVTM, CDR2 ANQGSEA, per germline. CDR3 length: 14 amino acids. The CDR3 bases are TGCAGCGTTGAAGTGGGGGACAGGGGTTACGAGCAGTACTTC. Its protein product is CSVEVGDRGYEQYF.

V is TRBV10-3 and J is TRBJ2-3; TRBD2 matches 9 bases. CDR3 size: 17 residues. Per the germline V gene, CDR1 is ENHRY and CDR2 is SYGVKD. The J segment lost 0 bases and the V segment lost 5 bases, leaving 9 bases of the junction unmatched. The CDR3 bases are TGTGCCATCAGTACCCTTGCGGGAGGGCCGAGCACAGATACGCAGTATTTT. Translation gives CAISTLAGGPSTDTQYF.

The V and J genes are TRBV30 and TRBJ1-4; tentatively, D is TRBD1 (6 bases). This CDR3 is 15 amino acids long. In germline, CDR1 is GTSNPN, CDR2 SVGIG (reference sequence). V was trimmed by 3 bases and J by 0 bases, leaving 11 bases between them. CDR3 protein: CAWRGQTATNEKLFF. CDR3 nucleotide sequence: TGTGCCTGGAGAGGACAGACTGCAACTAATGAAAAACTGTTTTTT. The full variable domain, its missing parts supplied by reference TRBV30 and TRBJ1-4, is SQTIHQWPATLVQPVGSPLSLECTVEGTSNPNLYWYRQAAGRGLQLLFYSVGIGQISSEVPQNLSASRPQDRQFILSSKKLLLSDSGFYLCAWRGQTATNEKLFFGSGTQLSVL.

The chain's CDR3 is CTSSQGTSGRAQDTQYF. Written as DNA, the CDR3 is TGCACCAGCAGCCAGGGGACTAGCGGGAGGGCCCAAGATACGCAGTATTTT. The rearrangement joins TRBV1 to TRBJ2-3; the table's D call, TRBD2, was not checked against the DNA. TRBV1 is an annotated pseudogene. This CDR3 spans 17 amino acids.

The rearrangement links TRBV27 to TRBJ1-2; TRBD1 is a possible D gene (5 bases). Trimming cost V 4 bases and J 2 bases, with 20 bases left between them. This CDR3 is 17 amino acids long. Germline loops: CDR1 MNHEY, CDR2 SMNVEV (reference sequence). CDR3 DNA: TGTGCCAGCAGTTCCGGGACTCTGGCCCTCATGAACTATGGCTACACCTTC. Protein sequence: CASSSGTLALMNYGYTF.

This chain uses TRBV5-1 with TRBJ2-5, with 11 bases identical to TRBD2. CDR1 and CDR2 from the germline V gene are SGHRS and YFSETQ. V dropped 3 bases and J dropped 2; count of bases not matched to a gene: 6. The CDR3 consists of 16 residues. CDR3 sequence reads: CASSYQGTSGQETQYF. CDR3 nucleotides: TGCGCCAGCAGCTACCAAGGGACTAGCGGACAAGAGACCCAGTACTTC.